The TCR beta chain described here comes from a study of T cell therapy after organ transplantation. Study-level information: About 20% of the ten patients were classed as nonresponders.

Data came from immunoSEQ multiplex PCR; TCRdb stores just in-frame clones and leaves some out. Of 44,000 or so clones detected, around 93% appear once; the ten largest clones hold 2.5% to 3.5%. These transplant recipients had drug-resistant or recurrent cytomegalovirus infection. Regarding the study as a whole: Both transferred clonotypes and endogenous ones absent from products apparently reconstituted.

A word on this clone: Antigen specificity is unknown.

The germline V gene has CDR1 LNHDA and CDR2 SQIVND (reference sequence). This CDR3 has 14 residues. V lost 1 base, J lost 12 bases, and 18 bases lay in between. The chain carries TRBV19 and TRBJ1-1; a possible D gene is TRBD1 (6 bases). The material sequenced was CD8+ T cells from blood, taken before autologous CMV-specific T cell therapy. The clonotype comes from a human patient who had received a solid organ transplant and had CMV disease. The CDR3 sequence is CASSIGGGGIGTFF. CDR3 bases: TGTGCCAGTAGTATAGGTGGCGGGGGCATCGGAACTTTCTTT.